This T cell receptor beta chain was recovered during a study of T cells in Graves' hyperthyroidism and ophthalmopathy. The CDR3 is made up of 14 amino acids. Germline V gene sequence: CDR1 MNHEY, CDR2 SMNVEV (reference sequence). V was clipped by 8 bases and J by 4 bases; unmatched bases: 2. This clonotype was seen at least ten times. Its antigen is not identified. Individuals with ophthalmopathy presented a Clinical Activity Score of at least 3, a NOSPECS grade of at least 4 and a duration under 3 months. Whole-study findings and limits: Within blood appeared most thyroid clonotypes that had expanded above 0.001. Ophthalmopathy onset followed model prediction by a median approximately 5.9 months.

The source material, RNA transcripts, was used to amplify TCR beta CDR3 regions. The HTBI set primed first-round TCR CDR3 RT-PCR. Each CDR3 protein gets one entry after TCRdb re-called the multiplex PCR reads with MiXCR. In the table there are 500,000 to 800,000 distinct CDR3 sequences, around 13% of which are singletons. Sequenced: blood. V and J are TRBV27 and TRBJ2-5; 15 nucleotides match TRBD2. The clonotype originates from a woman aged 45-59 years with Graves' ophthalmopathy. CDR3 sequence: CASGLAGGPETQYF. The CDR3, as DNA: TGTGCCAGCGGACTAGCGGGAGGGCCAGAGACCCAGTACTTC.